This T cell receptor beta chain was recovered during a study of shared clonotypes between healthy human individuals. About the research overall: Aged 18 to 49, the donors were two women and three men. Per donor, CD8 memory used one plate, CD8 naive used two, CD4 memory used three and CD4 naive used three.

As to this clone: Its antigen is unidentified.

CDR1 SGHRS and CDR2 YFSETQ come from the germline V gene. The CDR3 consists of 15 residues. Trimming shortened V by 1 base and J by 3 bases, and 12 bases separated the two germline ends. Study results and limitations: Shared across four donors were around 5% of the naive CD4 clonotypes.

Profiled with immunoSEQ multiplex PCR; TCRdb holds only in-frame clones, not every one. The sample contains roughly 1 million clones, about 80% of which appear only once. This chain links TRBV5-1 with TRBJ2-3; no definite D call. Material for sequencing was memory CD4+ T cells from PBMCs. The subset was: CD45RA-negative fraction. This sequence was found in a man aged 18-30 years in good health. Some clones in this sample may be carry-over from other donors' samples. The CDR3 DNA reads TGCGCCAGCAGCTTGAGGCCACAATTGACAGATACGCAGTATTTT. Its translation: CASSLRPQLTDTQYF.